Listed below are T cell receptor beta chains from one sample, sequenced in a study of CD8 T cells in ankylosing spondylitis. Via MiXCR, TCRdb re-called the 5' RACE reads, giving one row per CDR3 protein. Of about 440,000 distinct CDR3 sequences detected, 17% appear once; the ten largest clones hold 1%. The material sequenced was blood, either unsorted or a sorted T cell fraction (not recorded which). The source is a male donor with ankylosing spondylitis. The CDR3 runs from the conserved cysteine through the conserved F or W. The D gene is left open where the match is weak. Only some rows state a clone size, as once, few, many or a class for expanded clones.

.,few,14,TRBJ2-7,TRBV7-9,TGTGCCAGCAGCTTAGAGGGGGGAAGGTTCGAGCAGTACTTC,CASSLEGGRFEQYF
.,few,15,TRBJ2-1,TRBV12-3/TRBV12-4,TGTGCCAGCAGCCCCCGGGGGACCTCCTACAATGAGCAGTTCTTC,CASSPRGTSYNEQFF
.,few,17,TRBJ1-3,TRBV7-2,TGTGCCAGCAGCTTCCGGGACCCAAGGGGATCTGGAAACACCATATATTTT,CASSFRDPRGSGNTIYF
.,.,13,TRBJ2-1,TRBV6-2/TRBV6-3,TGTGCCAGCAGTACCCTACGACTAGTTGAGCAGTTCTTC,CASSTLRLVEQFF
.,few,15,TRBJ1-1,TRBV11-2,TGTGCCAGCAGCGGGAGGGGGGGGTCGGCCACTGAAGCTTTCTTT,CASSGRGGSATEAFF
TRBD2,.,15,TRBJ2-3,TRBV5-1,TGCGCCAGCAGCTTGCGGGGGGGTGTCCCAGATACGCAGTATTTT,CASSLRGGVPDTQYF
.,few,11,TRBJ2-5,TRBV24-1,TGTGCCACCAGTGCTAAAGAGACCCAGTACTTC,CATSAKETQYF
TRBD2,.,15,TRBJ2-1,TRBV3-1,TGTGCCAGCAGCCCCGCTAGCGGGGTAGAGTATGAGCAGTTCTTC,CASSPASGVEYEQFF
TRBD2,few,16,TRBJ2-1,TRBV4-1,TGCGCCAGCAGCCTACGGACTAGCGGGGGGGTGGATGAGCAGTTCTTC,CASSLRTSGGVDEQFF
.,few,15,TRBJ1-4,TRBV20-1,TGCAGTGCTAGCCCCAGTGTGGGGGGGAATGAAAAACTGTTTTTT,CSASPSVGGNEKLFF
.,.,15,TRBJ2-2,TRBV7-9,TGTGCCAGCAGAATCGGGACGGGAGACACCGGGGAGCTGTTTTTT,CASRIGTGDTGELFF
.,.,16,TRBJ2-1,TRBV27,TGTGCCAGCAGTGACGTGTTCGGGAGCTCCTACAATGAGCAGTTCTTC,CASSDVFGSSYNEQFF
TRBD1,.,12,TRBJ1-4,TRBV30,TGTGCCTGGACCAGGGGGAATGAAAAACTGTTTTTT,CAWTRGNEKLFF
.,.,17,TRBJ2-1,TRBV4-2,TGTGCCAGCAGCCAAGATAGGGGCGCGAGCTCCTACAATGAGCAGTTCTTC,CASSQDRGASSYNEQFF
.,.,14,TRBJ2-1,TRBV7-2,TGTGCCAGCAGCTTAGCGGGAGGTGGTTATGAGCAGTTCTTC,CASSLAGGGYEQFF
TRBD1,.,14,TRBJ1-6,TRBV7-9,TGTGCCAGCACAAGACAGGGCGAAGGTTCACCCCTCCACTTT,CASTRQGEGSPLHF
TRBD1,.,15,TRBJ1-3,TRBV6-5,TGTGCCAGCAGTTACAGGGGGCTAGGAGGAAACACCATATATTTT,CASSYRGLGGNTIYF
TRBD1,few,15,TRBJ1-2,TRBV12-3/TRBV12-4,TGTGCCAGCAGTTTAAGCAGGGGGCCCCTCGGTGGCTACACCTTC,CASSLSRGPLGGYTF
.,many,14,TRBJ1-6,TRBV4-3,TGCGCCAGCAGCCAAGAGGGAAATAATTCACCCCTCCACTTT,CASSQEGNNSPLHF
TRBD2,many,16,TRBJ2-3,TRBV5-1,TGCGCCAGCAGCTTGACGGCGGGAGGGCCCACAGATACGCAGTATTTT,CASSLTAGGPTDTQYF
TRBD2,many,14,TRBJ2-1,TRBV4-3,TGCGCCAGCAGCCAAGAACTAGCGCAGAGCAAGCAGTTCTTC,CASSQELAQSKQFF
.,.,17,TRBJ2-7,TRBV3-1,TGTGCCAGCAGCCAAGATGGTCGCCAGTCCCCCTTCTACGAGCAGTACTTC,CASSQDGRQSPFYEQYF
.,many,14,TRBJ2-1,TRBV20-1,TGCAGTGCTCCAAGATCCGTTAACTTCAATGAGCAGTTCTTC,CSAPRSVNFNEQFF
.,few,11,TRBJ2-3,TRBV12-3/TRBV12-4,TGTGCCAGCCTCCATAGGGATACGCAGTATTTT,CASLHRDTQYF
.,many,13,TRBJ2-5,TRBV4-3,TGCGCCAGCAGCCAAGGGCTATCACAAAGGATTTACTTC,CASSQGLSQRIYF
TRBD2,.,16,TRBJ2-1,TRBV12-3/TRBV12-4,TGTGCCAGCAGTAGGGGCGGGGGGGGCCTACGGAATGAGCAGTTCTTC,CASSRGGGGLRNEQFF
.,many,13,TRBJ2-3,TRBV20-1,TGCAGTGCTAGAAGGCAGGGCACAGATACGCAGTATTTT,CSARRQGTDTQYF
.,.,15,TRBJ1-4,TRBV5-6,TGTGCCAGCAGCTCCCCAGGGGCTGCGGGCGAAAAACTGTTTTTT,CASSSPGAAGEKLFF
TRBD1,.,15,TRBJ2-3,TRBV9,TGTGCCAGCAGCTCACAGGGGATCACCACAGATACGCAGTATTTT,CASSSQGITTDTQYF
TRBD2,.,17,TRBJ2-1,TRBV5-6,TGTGCCAGCAGCTTGGATTTAGCGGGAGGATCCTACAATGAGCAGTTCTTC,CASSLDLAGGSYNEQFF
.,.,15,TRBJ1-5,TRBV10-3,TGTGCCTTCAGTGCTTCGGATTATAGCAATCAGCCCCAGCATTTT,CAFSASDYSNQPQHF
.,.,16,TRBJ2-2,TRBV12-3/TRBV12-4,TGTGCCAGCAGTTTAGGGCGGGCAACGAACACCGGGGAGCTGTTTTTT,CASSLGRATNTGELFF
.,.,14,TRBJ2-4,TRBV5-1,TGCGCCAGCAGCTTTGGTGACTCCTGGCACATTCAGTACTTC,CASSFGDSWHIQYF
.,.,15,TRBJ2-5,TRBV3-1,TGTGCCAGCAGCCATCGAAGGACAGACCAAGAGACCCAGTACTTC,CASSHRRTDQETQYF
TRBD2,few,17,TRBJ2-1,TRBV5-1,TGCGCCAGCAGCGCCTTAGCGGGGGGCCCCCCCTACAATGAGCAGTTCTTC,CASSALAGGPPYNEQFF
.,many,15,TRBJ1-5,TRBV6-2/TRBV6-3,TGTGCCAGCAGTGCCCGACATATGAGCAATCAGCCCCAGCATTTT,CASSARHMSNQPQHF
.,.,15,TRBJ1-4,TRBV7-3,TGTGCCAGCAGCTTTTCCGGGGCAGCTGGAGAAAAACTGTTTTTT,CASSFSGAAGEKLFF
.,few,15,TRBJ1-5,TRBV20-1,TGCAGTGCTAGAGATTCCACAAAGAGCAATCAGCCCCAGCATTTT,CSARDSTKSNQPQHF
TRBD2,.,17,TRBJ2-1,TRBV7-6,TGTGCCAGCAGCTTCACTAGGACTAGCAGTGAAATAAATGAGCAGTTCTTC,CASSFTRTSSEINEQFF
TRBD1,.,17,TRBJ1-2,TRBV4-1,TGCGCCAGCAGCCAAGCCCCTGGACAGGGAATGAACTATGGCTACACCTTC,CASSQAPGQGMNYGYTF
.,few,16,TRBJ1-5,TRBV7-2,TGTGCCAGCAGCTTACCCCCCGGGACCCACAATCAGCCCCAGCATTTT,CASSLPPGTHNQPQHF
.,few,13,TRBJ1-1,TRBV18,TGTGCCAGCTCCCCTATGGGGGGCACTGAAGCTTTCTTT,CASSPMGGTEAFF
.,few,15,TRBJ2-3,TRBV5-1,TGCGCCAGCAGCTTGGAGGGGCTCCGCACAGATACGCAGTATTTT,CASSLEGLRTDTQYF
TRBD1,many,14,TRBJ1-2,TRBV4-1,TGCGCCAGCAGCCAAGTCGCCGGGACAGGCGGCTACACCTTC,CASSQVAGTGGYTF
.,.,12,TRBJ2-1,TRBV18,TGTGCCAGCTCTCGACAGGAAAATGAGCAGTTCTTC,CASSRQENEQFF
.,few,14,TRBJ1-4,TRBV28,TGTGCCAGCAAGGGGAGCAGGGGAAGTGAAAAACTGTTTTTT,CASKGSRGSEKLFF
.,.,14,TRBJ2-3,TRBV20-1,TGCAGTGCTAGCCCAGGGAGTAGCACAGATACGCAGTATTTT,CSASPGSSTDTQYF
.,few,16,TRBJ1-4,TRBV7-8,TGTGCCAGCAGCTGGGGGGGAAGGGGGACTAATGAAAAACTGTTTTTT,CASSWGGRGTNEKLFF